The T cell receptor (beta chain) described here comes from a study of low-dose radiotherapy and immunotherapy resistance in tumors. Time point described: after trial treatment. Treatment specified: LDRT plus nivolumab, ipilimumab, low-dose cyclophosphamide and aspirin (RACIN trial). This clonotype has a count of ten or more. The CDR3 is 15 amino acids. The germline gives CDR1 DFQATT, CDR2 SNEGSKA (reference sequence). V was shortened by 5 bases and J by 3 bases, with 20 bases between the two germline ends. Alpha and beta chains were covered, as first-strand cDNA relied on TRAV- and TRBV-specific primers. A constant-region primer paired with the V-primer adapter amplified TCRs over 20 PCR cycles. MiXCR was run by TCRdb on the reads, yielding one entry per CDR3 protein. The sample contains 100,000 or so distinct CDR3 sequences, roughly 20% of which appear only once.

This chain links TRBV20-1 with TRBJ2-7; D is unclear. This TCR derives from a male donor with prostate cancer. Source: PBMCs, taken after low-dose radiotherapy plus immunotherapy. CDR3: CSAGGRGFNIYEQYF. DNA of the CDR3: TGCAGTGCTGGCGGCCGAGGATTTAATATCTACGAGCAGTACTTC.